Each of the 10 T cell receptor beta chains below was sequenced from the same sample in a study of early T cells in non-severe SARS-CoV-2 infection. TCRdb processed the 5' RACE reads anew with MiXCR; each CDR3 protein has one entry. The sample carries fewer than 85,000 distinct CDR3 sequences, over 8.5% recorded once. The sample consisted of whole blood. The origin of the receptors is an adult who was a healthcare worker with PCR-confirmed SARS-CoV-2 infection or an uninfected control (not recorded which).

In this sample, this clonotype turned up many times. As DNA, the CDR3 is TGTGCCAGCAATGGGGACAGGGGGCTTGGTACGCAGTATTTT. Protein sequence: CASNGDRGLGTQYF. This chain connects TRBV27 to TRBJ2-3, with 12 bases identical to TRBD1. The CDR3 has 14 amino acids. The V segment lost 7 bases and the J segment 8 bases; nucleotides outside the gene matches: 7. Per germline, CDR1 MNHEY and CDR2 SMNVEV (reference sequence).

V and J are TRBV20-1 and TRBJ2-4; D remains unclear. The CDR3 consists of 14 residues. CDR1 and CDR2 (germline): DFQATT, SNEGSKA (reference sequence). V was shortened by 2 bases and J by 3 bases, with 11 bases between the two germline ends. This CDR3 is CSARKGVVKNIQYF. CDR3 nucleotides: TGCAGTGCTAGAAAGGGTGTAGTCAAAAACATTCAGTACTTC.

The chain employs TRBV14 and TRBJ2-5; tentative D call: TRBD2 (6 bases). The CDR3 spans 20 residues. V lost 1 base, J lost 4 bases, and 28 bases lay in between. CDR1 is SGHDN, CDR2 FVKESK, per germline. In DNA, the CDR3 is TGTGCCAGCAGCCAAGCCCCCCGGGAGTTGTTCGGAGGGCCTTTAGAGACCCAGTACTTC. Translating gives CASSQAPRELFGGPLETQYF.

This clonotype was observed once. The chain employs TRBV5-1 and TRBJ2-7, with D perhaps matching TRBD1 or TRBD2 (5 bases each). Germline CDR1 is SGHRS and CDR2 is YFSETQ. The CDR3 runs 14 residues. The ends were cut back, 0 bases at V and 6 bases at J, with 13 bases in the middle. Here the CDR3 reads CASSLERDPREQYF. CDR3 coding DNA: TGCGCCAGCAGCTTGGAACGGGACCCTCGCGAGCAGTACTTC.

This clonotype has a count of ten or more. The chain combines TRBV11-2 with TRBJ2-3; D perhaps matches TRBD1 (6 bases). The germline V gene encodes CDR1 SGHAT and CDR2 FQNNGV. The germline V and J ends were trimmed by 3 bases and 0 bases, with 22 bases remaining between them. The CDR3 runs to 19 residues. The CDR3, as DNA: TGTGCCAGCAGCTTGTTATCCCGTGACAGGCGGGTGAGCACAGATACGCAGTATTTT. It is translated as CASSLLSRDRRVSTDTQYF.

In its sample, this clonotype was seen many times. This chain joins TRBV6-2 or TRBV6-3 and TRBJ2-5; 8 bases match TRBD2. Germline assignment: CDR1 MNHEY and CDR2 SVGEGT. This CDR3 is 15 amino acids long. The V and J ends lost 2 bases and 4 bases, in that order; junction bases with no gene match: 6. CDR3: CASSYGDSGRETQYF. CDR3 in DNA: TGTGCCAGCAGTTACGGTGACAGCGGGAGAGAGACCCAGTACTTC.

J is TRBJ1-4 and V is TRBV11-2, with D unclear. Trimming left V 3 bases short and J 8 bases short, with 7 bases between. CDR3 length: 12 amino acids. Germline V gives CDR1 SGHAT, CDR2 FQNNGV. CDR3 in DNA: TGTGCCAGCAGCTTCGTCACCGAAAAACTGTTTTTT. Residues: CASSFVTEKLFF.

This clonotype was seen many times. The chain has TRBV18 and TRBJ2-3, with D perhaps TRBD2 (6 bases). There are 13 residues in the CDR3. The germline V gene has CDR1 KGHSH and CDR2 LQKENI. The V gene lost 1 base and the J gene lost 6 bases, with 8 bases spanning the gap. The CDR3 coding sequence is TGTGCCAGCTCACCACGACTAGTCGATACGCAGTATTTT. This encodes CASSPRLVDTQYF.

This clonotype was found a few times. The gene calls are TRBV7-9 and TRBJ2-5; D gene unclear. From germline, CDR1 is SEHNR and CDR2 FQNEAQ (reference sequence). The CDR3 spans 14 residues. V gave up 5 bases and J gave up 5 bases, with 15 bases separating them. The CDR3, as DNA: TGTGCCAGCAGCGGCGTTGGTCTGGGTGAGACCCAGTACTTC. Protein sequence: CASSGVGLGETQYF. The variable domain in full, completed from reference TRBV7-9 and TRBJ2-5, reads DTGVSQNPRHKITKRGQNVTFRCDPISEHNRLYWYRQTLGQGPEFLTYFQNEAQLEKSRLLSDRFSAERPKGSFSTLEIQRTEQGDSAMYLCASSGVGLGETQYFGPGTRLLVL.

V and J are TRBV11-2 and TRBJ2-3; 7 bases align to TRBD1. The V gene's germline CDR1 is SGHAT and CDR2 FQNNGV. Unmatched junction bases numbered 9, after V lost 5 bases and J lost 4 bases. CDR3 length: 15 amino acids. CDR3: CASSNYRGLADTQYF. The DNA for the CDR3 is TGTGCCAGCAGCAACTACAGGGGATTGGCAGATACGCAGTATTTT.